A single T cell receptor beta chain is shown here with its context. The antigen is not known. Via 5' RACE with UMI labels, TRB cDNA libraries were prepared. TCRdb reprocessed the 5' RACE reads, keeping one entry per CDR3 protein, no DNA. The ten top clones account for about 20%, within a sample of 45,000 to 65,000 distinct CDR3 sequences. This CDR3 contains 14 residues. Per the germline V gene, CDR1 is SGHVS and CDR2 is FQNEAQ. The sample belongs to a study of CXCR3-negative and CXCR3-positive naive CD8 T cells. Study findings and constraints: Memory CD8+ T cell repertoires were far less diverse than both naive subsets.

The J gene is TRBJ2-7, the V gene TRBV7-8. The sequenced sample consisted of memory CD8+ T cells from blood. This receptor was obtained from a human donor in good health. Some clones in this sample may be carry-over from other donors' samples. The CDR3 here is CASSLARGLHEQYF.